The 20 T cell receptor beta chains below come from one sample, sequenced in a study of T-cell reconstitution after alpha-beta-depleted transplantation in children. Unique molecular identifiers were used in preparing the TCRbeta library. TCRdb reanalysed the PCR reads using MiXCR and keeps one entry per CDR3 protein. The sample has 550,000 to 800,000 distinct CDR3 sequences, less than 15% seen once; the top ten hold 0.65% to 0.9%. This sample comprised PBMCs, obtained before TCRalphabeta/CD19-depleted stem cell transplant. The receptors here all came from a girl aged 2-10 years with congenital amegakaryocytic thrombocytopenia, due to receive a stem cell transplant.

This clonotype occurred a few times. V and J are TRBV3-1 and TRBJ2-1; 12 bases are shared with TRBD2. The CDR3 runs to 16 residues. Germline loops: CDR1 LGHDT, CDR2 YNNKEL (reference sequence). V trimming: 4 bases; J trimming: 3 bases; junction bases outside the gene matches: 4. The CDR3 DNA sequence: TGTGCCAGCAGCCTTAGGACTAGCGGGAACTACAATGAGCAGTTCTTC. Encoded protein: CASSLRTSGNYNEQFF.

This clonotype showed up just a few times. The chain has TRBV12-5 and TRBJ2-5; D remains unclear. V was shortened by 4 bases and J by 1 base, with 13 bases between the two germline ends. This CDR3 is built from 15 residues. From germline, CDR1 is LGHNT and CDR2 FRNRAP. The CDR3 DNA reads as TGTGCTAGTGGTTCGTTTCGGGCACCCCAAGAGACCCAGTACTTC. Translated: CASGSFRAPQETQYF.

This clonotype was counted a few times. V usage is TRBV10-3 and J usage is TRBJ1-2; maybe TRBD1 (6 bases). The germline V gene encodes CDR1 ENHRY and CDR2 SYGVKD. The CDR3 extends over 15 amino acids. V lost 0 bases to trimming and J lost 7 bases, with 15 bases between them. CDR3 bases: TGTGCCATCAGTGAGTCGAGCCCAGGGACATTTGGCTACACCTTC. Amino acids: CAISESSPGTFGYTF.

V usage is TRBV20-1 and J usage is TRBJ2-2, with D unresolved. Germline CDR1 and CDR2: DFQATT and SNEGSKA (reference sequence). The CDR3 contains 13 residues. Trimming shortened V by 6 bases and J by 3 bases, and 11 bases separated the two germline ends. CDR3 nucleotide sequence: TGCAGTGCCAATTCACGGGACACCGGGGAGCTGTTTTTT. Translation: CSANSRDTGELFF.

This clonotype was detected a few times. The chain employs TRBV7-8 and TRBJ2-1, with 9 positions matching TRBD2. V lost 6 bases to trimming and J lost 0 bases; unmatched junction nucleotides: 15. The CDR3 is made up of 19 amino acids. CDR1 SGHVS and CDR2 FQNEAQ come from the germline V gene. The CDR3 loop is CASSKGVVSGRGSYNEQFF. The CDR3, as DNA: TGTGCCAGCAGTAAGGGGGTGGTTAGCGGGAGAGGCTCCTACAATGAGCAGTTCTTC.

This clonotype has only a few counts. V usage is TRBV27 and J usage is TRBJ1-6, with unresolved D. V lost 3 bases and J lost 5, with 17 bases in between. This CDR3 is 17 amino acids long. The V gene's germline CDR1 is MNHEY and CDR2 SMNVEV (reference sequence). The CDR3 nucleotides read TGTGCCAGCAGTTTTTTGGGGAGGACCGAAGATAATTCACCCCTCCACTTT. This gives the protein CASSFLGRTEDNSPLHF.

V gene TRBV4-1 combines with J gene TRBJ1-2, with D perhaps TRBD1 (5 bases). The CDR3 is made up of 18 amino acids. V lost 3 bases to trimming and J lost 4 bases, with 24 bases between them. In germline, CDR1 is MGHRA, CDR2 YSYEKL. The CDR3 sequence: CASSHPSRDPGLPYGYTF. The CDR3 DNA reads TGCGCCAGCAGCCATCCTTCTCGGGACCCTGGACTTCCCTATGGCTACACCTTC.

The gene calls are TRBV28 and TRBJ2-5; D possibly corresponds to TRBD1 (6 bases). This CDR3 is built from 14 residues. Germline lookup yields CDR1 MDHEN and CDR2 SYDVKM. Trimming pared 1 base from V and 4 bases from J, leaving 10 bases between. Here the CDR3 reads CASSLFPGVETQYF. The CDR3, as DNA: TGTGCCAGCAGTTTATTCCCAGGGGTAGAGACCCAGTACTTC.

The chain recombines TRBV3-1 with TRBJ2-2, with 7 bases matching TRBD1. V was clipped by 3 bases and J by 6 bases; unmatched bases: 13. Germline CDR1 reads LGHDT; CDR2 reads YNNKEL (reference sequence). The CDR3 extends over 17 amino acids. CDR3 in amino acids: CASSQLTDRSMPGELFF. The CDR3 bases are TGTGCCAGCAGCCAGTTGACGGACAGGTCTATGCCCGGGGAGCTGTTTTTT.

This clonotype occurred a few times. V and J are TRBV7-9 and TRBJ2-3, with TRBD2 identical over 9 bases. Germline CDR1 is SEHNR and CDR2 is FQNEAQ (reference sequence). This CDR3 spans 15 amino acids. Losses at the gene ends were 5 bases for V and 5 bases for J; bases not matched to a gene: 8. The chain's CDR3 is CASSHETAGGDTQYF. For the CDR3, the DNA is TGTGCCAGCAGCCATGAAACAGCGGGAGGAGATACGCAGTATTTT.

This clonotype was observed a few times. The chain combines TRBV5-1 with TRBJ2-3; D remains ambiguous. Germline loops: CDR1 SGHRS, CDR2 YFSETQ. CDR3 length: 17 amino acids. Deletions cut 3 bases from V and 4 bases from J, with 21 bases between. The CDR3 DNA reads TGCGCCAGCAGCTCCGTTTTAGTAAGATCGACCTCAGATACGCAGTATTTT. Translating gives CASSSVLVRSTSDTQYF.

V and J are TRBV13 and TRBJ2-2, with D unclear. This CDR3 comprises 15 residues. Trimming pared 7 bases from V and 6 bases from J, leaving 18 bases between. Per the germline V gene, CDR1 is PRHDT and CDR2 is FYEKMQ (reference sequence). The CDR3 DNA sequence: TGTGCCAGCAAGGGTGCACTACCGGCCGCCGGGGAGCTGTTTTTT. This encodes CASKGALPAAGELFF.

The chain carries TRBV9 and TRBJ2-1; D uncertain. V was trimmed by 5 bases and J by 0 bases, leaving 9 bases between them. This CDR3 contains 14 residues. Germline lookup yields CDR1 SGDLS and CDR2 YYNGEE. The CDR3 sequence is CASSAYSSYNEQFF. CDR3 DNA sequence: TGTGCCAGCAGTGCTTACAGCTCCTACAATGAGCAGTTCTTC.

This clonotype occurred many times. The CDR3 DNA sequence: TGTGCCAGCAGCCCCGTAGCGGGACTCACAGATACGCAGTATTTT. This sequence encodes CASSPVAGLTDTQYF. The chain carries TRBV12-3 or TRBV12-4 and TRBJ2-3, with 8 positions matching TRBD2. V lost 6 bases and J lost 2; bases outside the gene matches: 7. The CDR3 runs to 15 residues.

This clonotype was observed a few times. The chain carries TRBV2 and TRBJ2-1; TRBD1 matches at 7 bases. The ends lost 6 bases at V and 2 bases at J; junction bases unmatched: 13. The CDR3 runs to 17 residues. Per germline, CDR1 SNHLY and CDR2 FYNNEI. Here the CDR3 DNA reads TGTGCCAGCAGCGGCAGGGGGTTAGCTAGGGCCTACAATGAGCAGTTCTTC. It is translated as CASSGRGLARAYNEQFF.

This clonotype was found many times. The rearrangement uses TRBV7-9 and TRBJ2-7; 7 bases agree with TRBD2. Unmatched junction bases numbered 9, after V lost 5 bases and J lost 5 bases. Germline CDR1 is SEHNR and CDR2 is FQNEAQ (reference sequence). The CDR3 has 14 residues. The chain's CDR3 is CASSLARDYNEQYF. The CDR3 DNA follows: TGTGCCAGCAGCCTTGCGCGGGACTACAACGAGCAGTACTTC.

At least ten counts were recorded for this clonotype. V is TRBV4-2 and J is TRBJ1-1, with no clear D. This CDR3 is built from 14 residues. Trimming pared 4 bases from V and 4 bases from J, leaving 13 bases between. Germline CDR1 LGHNA, CDR2 YNFKEQ. The DNA of the CDR3 is TGTGCCAGCAGCCGCCCCCGGAGGTCCACTGAAGCTTTCTTT. This codes for CASSRPRRSTEAFF.

This clonotype was seen many times. The gene calls are TRBV25-1 and TRBJ2-3, with D possibly matching TRBD2 (5 bases). Germline-derived CDR1 and CDR2 are MGHDK and SYGVNS. This CDR3 spans 13 amino acids. V lost 7 bases and J lost 6, with 14 bases in between. The CDR3 nucleotides read TGTGCCAGCAACGGGAAGGTATTGGATACGCAGTATTTT. This translates into CASNGKVLDTQYF.

This clonotype showed up just a few times. The rearrangement joins TRBV3-1 to TRBJ2-7, with D perhaps TRBD2 (5 bases). The germline V gene encodes CDR1 LGHDT and CDR2 YNNKEL (reference sequence). There are 17 residues in the CDR3. Trimming left V 0 bases short and J 5 bases short, with 20 bases between. In DNA, the CDR3 is TGTGCCAGCAGCCAAGAATTGGGTAGCGAGGAAGGCGACGAGCAGTACTTC. This gives the protein CASSQELGSEEGDEQYF.

Notes on this clonotype: A much larger clone differs from this one at a single base, so this may be a read error. This rearrangement joins TRBV12-3 or TRBV12-4 to TRBJ1-4; 11 bases are shared with TRBD1. The CDR3 is made up of 14 amino acids. Trimming removed 6 bases from V and 8 bases from J; junction bases left unmatched: 5. The CDR3 DNA reads as TGTGCCAGCAGCCCGGACAGGGGGCGAGAAAAACTGTTTTTT. Translated, it gives CASSPDRGREKLFF.